This T cell receptor beta chain stems from a study of blood T cell repertoires in COVID-19. Original data processing: Quantification of nucleated cells was approximated via reference gene primer amplification. Clones were sequenced by immunoSEQ multiplex PCR, and TCRdb holds only the in-frame ones, with some missing. V and J calls and clone size follow that table, whereas D and trimming were derived from the DNA. This sample has hundreds of thousands of clones, with 80% to 90% found just once. In germline, CDR1 is MGHRA, CDR2 YSYEKL. Trimming took 2 bases from V and 4 from J; bases not matched to a gene: 4. This CDR3 contains 15 residues.

This receptor was taken from a woman in her late teens or twenties with acute or convalescent COVID-19. Sequencing was performed on peripheral blood. The chain carries TRBV4-1 and TRBJ1-2, with TRBD1 identical over 10 bases. The CDR3 spells CASSQRRDRGYGYTF. In nucleotides, the CDR3 is TGCGCCAGCAGCCAACGCCGGGACAGGGGCTATGGCTACACCTTC.